Sequencing of this T cell receptor beta chain was carried out in a study of blood T cell repertoires in COVID-19. Study details: In each case, the material was cDNA or gDNA derived from T cells, B-cell-depleted T cells, or PBMCs.

V lost 6 bases and J 1 base, leaving 11 bases between the germline ends. There are 14 residues in the CDR3. Germline V gene data show CDR1 as MNHNY and CDR2 as SVGAGI (reference sequence). Enrollees, about 18 to 89 years old, lived in approximately 25 US areas. Libraries were prepared by immunoSEQ multiplex PCR; TCRdb keeps only in-frame clonotypes and omits some of them. This table holds roughly 300,000 clones, 80% to 90% found once. Sequencing was performed on PBMCs or T cells enriched from blood (not recorded which). The origin of this receptor is a woman aged 25 to 39 who had recovered from COVID-19. The chain employs TRBV6-6 and TRBJ2-3, with D unresolved. The CDR3 sequence: CASSDTSGTDTQYF. CDR3 coding DNA: TGTGCCAGCAGCGACACCTCAGGCACAGATACGCAGTATTTT.